This T cell receptor (beta chain) was retrieved from a study of blood T cell repertoires in COVID-19. Allocation to cohorts depended on clinical history reported by the participants. Germline CDR1 and CDR2: MDHEN and SYDVKM. V shed 4 bases and J shed 0 bases, with 10 bases lying between them. This CDR3 is built from 14 residues. Per the authors' pipeline: Amplification of reference gene primers was used by the study to estimate nucleated cell counts. Assay used: immunoSEQ multiplex PCR; TCRdb lists only in-frame clones, some missing. Clonal size and the V and J genes are those of that table, whereas D and trimming came from the DNA. The data show some 420,000 clones, 80% to 90% seen once.

The sample taken for sequencing was PBMCs or T cells enriched from blood (not recorded which). The chain employs TRBV28 and TRBJ2-7; a possible D gene is TRBD2 (6 bases). The sequence derives from a man younger than 45 who had recovered from COVID-19. CDR3 in amino acids: CASSSPSVSYEQYF. The CDR3 DNA is TGTGCCAGCAGTTCCCCTAGCGTCTCCTACGAGCAGTACTTC. The variable domain in full, with the rest retrieved from reference TRBV28 and TRBJ2-7, is DVKVTQSSRYLVKRTGEKVFLECVQDMDHENMFWYRQDPGLGLRLIYFSYDVKMKEKGDIPEGYSVSREKKERFSLILESASTNQTSMYLCASSSPSVSYEQYFGPGTRLTVT.